This TCR beta chain was found in a study of blood T cells in healthy people across ages (dated by TCRdb to the mid-2010s). As for the study more broadly: In model experiments, template switching captured about one uniquely barcoded TCR beta cDNA molecule for every two T cells. Age-related changes in TCR beta repertoire diversity were measured in the study by deep sequencing normalized with unique cDNA molecular identifiers. The donors were split into four age groups: young (average 16 years), middle-aged (39), aged (roughly 65) and long-lived (roughly 77). Donors of different ages were randomly distributed across sequencing lanes to avoid experimental bias. Two additional independent replicas of 1 million unique cDNA reads from the same blood draw were analyzed for two donors (one aged 18 to 29 and one aged 80 or older).

The method behind the library was 5' RACE. Sequencing took place on an Illumina HiSeq 2500. A second PCR of roughly 7 to 11 cycles was performed with a sample-barcoded 5' primer and a J-beta primer mix. Each TCR beta cDNA molecule received a unique molecular identifier from a template-switch 5' adaptor carrying 12 random nucleotides. Each sample yielded at least 2.5 million CDR3-containing paired-end reads. The Mint cDNA synthesis kit, primed by a TRBC-specific oligonucleotide, was used to synthesize first-strand cDNA from all RNA. All cDNA was treated with uracil-DNA glycosylase and then went through a first 18-cycle PCR with the universal primers M1SS and BC2_uni_R. The published analysis was carried out like this. Normalization of each sample was performed by random selection of 1 million high-quality reads, each carrying a distinct molecular identifier. Instead of being binned into consensus sequences, reads that shared molecular identifiers were thrown out. MiTCR, set to a Q25 quality threshold and the strictest error-elimination algorithm, was used for CDR3 identification, clonotype clustering and error correction. Lower-bound total TCR beta diversity was estimated with a nonparametric unseen species model using Euler transformation. The raw public data were reprocessed by TCRdb itself: fastp quality trimming at Q25, MiXCR clonotype calling, in-frame beta chains only. Rows are unified per CDR3 protein, each entry keeping the most common DNA and genes. Clone size and V and J calls follow TCRdb, not the original study. Within this sample are about 1.5 million distinct CDR3 sequences, with about 42% of them counted one time only. The ten top clones hold about 4% of the sample.

With regard to this clonotype: This receptor's antigen is unknown. No much larger clonotype is one base removed from it; base qualities were not supplied.

The roughly 42 donors, aged roughly 6 to 100 years, were systemically healthy Caucasian individuals from Russia. Approximately 11 milliliters of peripheral blood were drawn from each donor into EDTA-treated Vacutainer tubes. Ficoll-Paque density-gradient centrifugation was used to isolate PBMCs, with at least 6 million per sample. Total RNA was extracted from PBMCs with Trizol reagent, with at least 5.5 micrograms obtained per sample. Naive CD45RAhigh/CD27high T cell percentages were measured by flow cytometry on a PBMC aliquot from every donor. Overall results and qualifications from the work: As age increased, observed TCR beta diversity per million T cells dropped in a roughly linear way, and a significant reduction was already evident by age about 40. Observed TCR beta diversity correlated strongly with the percentage of naive T cells measured by flow cytometry. Compared with the aged group, more naive CD4+ T cells, fewer expanded clones and increased TCR diversity were shown by the long-lived group, suggesting age selection. Estimates of total diversity based on one million sequenced T cells were considered lower bounds and underestimates. Because the CMV infection status of the donors was unknown, age-related changes in expanded clonotypes may potentially have been confounded. Conclusive comparison of naive and antigen-experienced compartments was prevented by the profiling of bulk unsorted PBMCs.

Trimming at the junction amounts to 0 bases on V and 11 bases on J, and the germline ends lie 8 bases apart. The CDR3 runs 11 residues from the cysteine to the phenylalanine. Only CDR3 DNA remains: 33 bases, in frame from the first base. Looking up the germline V gene (reference sequence) yields CDR1 DFQATT and CDR2 SNEGSKA. Sequencing was carried out using blood. The V and J genes are TRBV20-1 and TRBJ2-1, with TRBD2 tentatively as D gene (6 bases match). The TCR was taken from a woman aged 18-30 years in good health. The DNA is TGCAGTGCTAGAGATGCGGGAAAGCAGTTCTTC. Protein translation: CSARDAGKQFF.